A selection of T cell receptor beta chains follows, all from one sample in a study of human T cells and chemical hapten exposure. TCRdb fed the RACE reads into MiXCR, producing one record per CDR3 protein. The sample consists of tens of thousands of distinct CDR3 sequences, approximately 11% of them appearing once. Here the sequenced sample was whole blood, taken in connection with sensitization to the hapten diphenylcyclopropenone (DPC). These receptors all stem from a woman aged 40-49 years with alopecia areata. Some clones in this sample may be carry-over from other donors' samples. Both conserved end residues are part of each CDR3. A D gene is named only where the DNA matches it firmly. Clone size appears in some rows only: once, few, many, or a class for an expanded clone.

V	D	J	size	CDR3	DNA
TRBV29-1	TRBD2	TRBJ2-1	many	CSGEGYSYNEQFF	TGCAGCGGGGAGGGATACTCCTACAATGAGCAGTTCTTC
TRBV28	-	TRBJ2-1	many	CASGWTEQFF	TGTGCCAGCGGCTGGACTGAGCAGTTCTTC
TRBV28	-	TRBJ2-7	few	CASSSPDSLGEQYF	TGTGCCAGCAGTTCCCCGGACAGTCTCGGCGAGCAGTACTTC
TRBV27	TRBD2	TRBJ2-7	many	CASGIAGTSGLPPLEQYF	TGTGCCAGCGGTATTGCCGGGACTAGCGGATTACCCCCTCTCGAGCAGTACTTC
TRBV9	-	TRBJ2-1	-	CASSIPGGSYNEQFF	TGTGCCAGCAGCATTCCCGGGGGAAGCTACAATGAGCAGTTCTTC
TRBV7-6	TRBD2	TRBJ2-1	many	CASSSLERELYNEQFF	TGTGCCAGCAGCTCCCTGGAGCGGGAGCTCTACAATGAGCAGTTCTTC
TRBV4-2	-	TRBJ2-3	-	CASSQDSGDTQYF	TGTGCCAGCAGCCAAGATAGTGGGGATACGCAGTATTTT
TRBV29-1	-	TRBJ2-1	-	CSALEQGGNEQFF	TGCAGCGCTTTAGAGCAGGGGGGTAATGAGCAGTTCTTC
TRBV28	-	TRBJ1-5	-	CASSPRGGAEGQPQHF	TGTGCCAGCAGTCCCCGGGGAGGGGCGGAGGGTCAGCCCCAGCATTTT
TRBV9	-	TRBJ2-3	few	CASSVVSGTGTDTQYF	TGTGCCAGCAGCGTAGTATCCGGGACCGGCACAGATACGCAGTATTTT
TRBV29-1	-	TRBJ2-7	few	CSVEGMGSSYEQYF	TGCAGCGTTGAAGGGATGGGCAGCTCCTACGAGCAGTACTTC
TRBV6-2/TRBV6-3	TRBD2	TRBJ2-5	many	CASEEAGVGQETQYF	TGTGCCAGCGAGGAGGCGGGAGTGGGCCAAGAGACCCAGTACTTC
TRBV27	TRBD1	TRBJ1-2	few	CASRVRGNYGYTF	TGTGCCAGCAGAGTCAGGGGGAACTATGGCTACACCTTC
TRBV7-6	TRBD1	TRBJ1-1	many	CASSSIQGDTEAFF	TGTGCCAGCAGCTCGATACAGGGGGACACTGAAGCTTTCTTT
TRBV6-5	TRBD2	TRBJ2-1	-	CASSYLAGGQGEQFF	TGTGCCAGCAGCTACCTAGCGGGGGGGCAGGGTGAGCAGTTCTTC
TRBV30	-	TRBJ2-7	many	CAWSQGAYEQYF	TGTGCCTGGAGTCAGGGCGCTTACGAGCAGTACTTC
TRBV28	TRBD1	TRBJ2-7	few	CASSLGTGLKQYF	TGTGCCAGCAGTTTAGGGACAGGCCTGAAGCAGTACTTC
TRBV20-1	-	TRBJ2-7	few	CSARDRASLYEQYF	TGCAGTGCTAGGGACCGGGCCAGCCTCTACGAGCAGTACTTC
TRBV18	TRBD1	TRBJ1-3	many	CASSPGQGGHTIYF	TGTGCCAGCTCACCGGGACAGGGTGGACACACCATATATTTT
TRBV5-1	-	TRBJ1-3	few	CASSSPDSGNTIYF	TGCGCCAGCAGCTCCCCAGATTCTGGAAACACCATATATTTT
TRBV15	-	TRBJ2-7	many	CATSRGYYEQYF	TGTGCCACCAGCAGAGGATACTACGAGCAGTACTTC
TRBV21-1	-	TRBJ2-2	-	CASSKGGREVTGELFF	TGTGCCAGCAGCAAAGGGGGACGGGAGGTCACCGGGGAGCTGTTTTTT
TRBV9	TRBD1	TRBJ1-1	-	CASSALGGRGTEAFF	TGTGCCAGCAGCGCCCTAGGGGGCAGGGGGACTGAAGCTTTCTTT
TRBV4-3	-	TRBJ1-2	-	CASSRTLSNYGYTF	TGCGCCAGCAGCCGAACACTCTCTAACTATGGCTACACCTTC
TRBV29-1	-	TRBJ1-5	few	CSVVPGRDQPQHF	TGCAGCGTTGTTCCAGGGAGGGATCAGCCCCAGCATTTT
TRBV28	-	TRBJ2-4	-	CASSQRDRQYF	TGTGCCAGCAGCCAACGGGATCGTCAGTACTTC
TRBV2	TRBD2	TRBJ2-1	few	CAGLTSGRTTYNEQFF	TGTGCCGGCCTGACTAGCGGGAGGACGACCTACAATGAGCAGTTCTTC
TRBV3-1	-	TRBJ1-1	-	CASSQVAGVTEAFF	TGTGCCAGCAGCCAAGTCGCAGGGGTTACTGAAGCTTTCTTT
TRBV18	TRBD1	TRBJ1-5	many	CASSRDRVNQPQHF	TGTGCCAGCTCACGGGACAGGGTGAATCAGCCCCAGCATTTT
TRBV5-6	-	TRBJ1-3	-	CASSLAGTTGNTIYF	TGTGCCAGCAGCTTGGCCGGCACAACTGGAAACACCATATATTTT
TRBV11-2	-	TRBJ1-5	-	CASSLGGSSNQPQHF	TGTGCCAGCAGCTTAGGAGGATCTAGCAATCAGCCCCAGCATTTT
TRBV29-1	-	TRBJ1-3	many	CSVQQGSGNTIYF	TGCAGCGTCCAACAGGGCTCTGGAAACACCATATATTTT
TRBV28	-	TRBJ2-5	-	CASSLGPTGQETQYF	TGTGCCAGCAGTTTAGGTCCAACAGGCCAAGAGACCCAGTACTTC
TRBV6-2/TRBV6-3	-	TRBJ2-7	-	CASSTALTGRYEQYF	TGTGCCAGCAGTACCGCCTTGACAGGAAGATACGAGCAGTACTTC
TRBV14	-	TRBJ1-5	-	CASRPAGEPQHF	TGTGCCAGCAGACCGGCGGGTGAGCCCCAGCATTTT
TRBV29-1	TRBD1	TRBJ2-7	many	CSVRQGAGGEQYF	TGCAGCGTACGACAGGGGGCCGGTGGCGAGCAGTACTTC
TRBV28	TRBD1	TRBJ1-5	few	CASRSDRGVFQPQHF	TGTGCCAGCAGATCGGACAGGGGGGTGTTTCAGCCCCAGCATTTT
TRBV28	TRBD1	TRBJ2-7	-	CASSLSGQGNYEQYF	TGTGCCAGCAGTTTATCGGGACAGGGAAACTACGAGCAGTACTTC
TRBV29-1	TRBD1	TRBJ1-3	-	CSVDGTEAGNTIYF	TGCAGCGTTGATGGGACAGAGGCTGGAAACACCATATATTTT
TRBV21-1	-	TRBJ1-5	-	CASSDSNQPQHF	TGTGCCAGCAGTGATAGCAATCAGCCCCAGCATTTT
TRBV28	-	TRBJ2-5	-	CATAGQQETQYF	TGTGCCACCGCGGGACAGCAAGAGACCCAGTACTTC
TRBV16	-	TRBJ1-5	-	CASSQLGGQPQHF	TGTGCCAGCAGCCAATTAGGGGGTCAGCCCCAGCATTTT
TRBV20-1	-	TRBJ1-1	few	CSARDWGNTEAFF	TGCAGTGCTAGAGATTGGGGGAACACTGAAGCTTTCTTT
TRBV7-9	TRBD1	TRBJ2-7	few	CASSPGTGGGGEQYF	TGTGCCAGCAGCCCAGGGACAGGGGGCGGAGGCGAGCAGTACTTC
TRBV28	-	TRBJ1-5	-	CASSLNSHNQPQHF	TGTGCCAGCAGTTTGAACAGCCACAACCAGCCCCAGCATTTT
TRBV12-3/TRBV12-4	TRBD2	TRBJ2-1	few	CASRPVAGGYNEQFF	TGTGCCAGCAGACCGGTAGCGGGAGGTTACAATGAGCAGTTCTTC
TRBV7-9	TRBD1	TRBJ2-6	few	CASSFLRDRGPGANVLTF	TGTGCCAGCAGCTTTCTCCGGGACAGGGGGCCTGGGGCCAACGTCCTGACTTTC